This entry lists 3 T cell receptor beta chains sequenced from one sample in a study of cytomegalovirus exposure and HLA in healthy donors. The primer mix had 60 Vbeta and 13 Jbeta primers. Libraries were prepared by immunoSEQ multiplex PCR; TCRdb keeps only in-frame clonotypes and omits some of them. The table lists more than 150,000 clones, 70% to 90% of them singletons. Sequencing was performed on PBMCs. The receptors were gathered from a woman aged 18-29 years in good health and CMV-seropositive.

V gene TRBV10-3 combines with J gene TRBJ2-2; D may be TRBD1 (6 bases). Germline assignment: CDR1 ENHRY and CDR2 SYGVKD. The CDR3 is 17 amino acids. V was pared by 2 bases and J by 2 bases, with 15 bases between. The CDR3 region is CAISEEQGIGNTGELFF. The CDR3 DNA is TGTGCCATCAGTGAGGAACAGGGTATCGGAAACACCGGGGAGCTGTTTTTT.

This clone showed up just once. The CDR3 coding sequence is TGTGCCAGCAGTGCCCCGGACAGGGCTCACCCTCTCCCCTCCTACGAGCAGTACTTC. Translation gives CASSAPDRAHPLPSYEQYF. This chain uses TRBV2 with TRBJ2-7, with 8 nucleotides matching TRBD1. The CDR3 length is 19 residues. CDR1 is SNHLY, CDR2 FYNNEI, per germline. V trimming: 4 bases; J trimming: 0 bases; junction bases outside the gene matches: 17.

This rearrangement joins TRBV19 to TRBJ2-5, with TRBD1 matching over 8 bases. CDR1 is LNHDA and CDR2 is SQIVND in the germline V gene (reference sequence). After removal of 4 bases from V and 2 bases from J, the junction contained 3 bases not matched to a gene. The CDR3 totals 14 residues. CDR3 in amino acids: CASSRGQDQETQYF. CDR3 DNA: TGTGCCAGTAGTAGGGGACAGGATCAAGAGACCCAGTACTTC.